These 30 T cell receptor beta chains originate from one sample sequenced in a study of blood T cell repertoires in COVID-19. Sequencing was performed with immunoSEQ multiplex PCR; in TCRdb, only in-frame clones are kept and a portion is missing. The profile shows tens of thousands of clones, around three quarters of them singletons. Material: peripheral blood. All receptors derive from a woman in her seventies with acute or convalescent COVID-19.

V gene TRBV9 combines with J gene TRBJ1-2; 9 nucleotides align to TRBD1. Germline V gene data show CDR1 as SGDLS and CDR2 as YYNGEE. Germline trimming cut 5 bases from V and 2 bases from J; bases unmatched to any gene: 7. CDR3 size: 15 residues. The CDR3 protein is CASSVPGQGNYGYTF. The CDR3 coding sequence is TGTGCCAGCAGTGTTCCGGGACAGGGAAACTATGGCTACACCTTC.

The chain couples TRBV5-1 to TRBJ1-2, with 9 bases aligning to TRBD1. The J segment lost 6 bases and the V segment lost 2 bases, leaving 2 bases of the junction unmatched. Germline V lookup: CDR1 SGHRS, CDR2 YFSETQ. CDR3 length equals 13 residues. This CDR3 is CASSLQGANGYTF. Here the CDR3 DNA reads TGCGCCAGCAGCTTACAGGGGGCGAATGGCTACACCTTC.

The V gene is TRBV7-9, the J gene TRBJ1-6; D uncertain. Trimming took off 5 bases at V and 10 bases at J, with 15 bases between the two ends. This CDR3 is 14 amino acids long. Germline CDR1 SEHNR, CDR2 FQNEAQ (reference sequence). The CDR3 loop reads CASSPEPSGSPLHF. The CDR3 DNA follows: TGTGCCAGCAGCCCCGAACCGTCGGGGTCACCCCTCCACTTT.

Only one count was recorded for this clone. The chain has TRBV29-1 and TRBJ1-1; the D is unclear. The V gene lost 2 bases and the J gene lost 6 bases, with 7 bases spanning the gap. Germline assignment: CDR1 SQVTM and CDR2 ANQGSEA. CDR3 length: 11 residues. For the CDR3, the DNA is TGCAGCGTTGAACTCGCAGCTGAAGCTTTCTTT. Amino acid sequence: CSVELAAEAFF.

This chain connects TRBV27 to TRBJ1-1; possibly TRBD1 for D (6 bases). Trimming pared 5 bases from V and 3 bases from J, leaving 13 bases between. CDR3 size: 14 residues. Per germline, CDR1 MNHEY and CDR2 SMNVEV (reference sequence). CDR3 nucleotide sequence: TGTGCCAGCAGTCCAGGGGCTGCGTACACTGAAGCTTTCTTT. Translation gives CASSPGAAYTEAFF.

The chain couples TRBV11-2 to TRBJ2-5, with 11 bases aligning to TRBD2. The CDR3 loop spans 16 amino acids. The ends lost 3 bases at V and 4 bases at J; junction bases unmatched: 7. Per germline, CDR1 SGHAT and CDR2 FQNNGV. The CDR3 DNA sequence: TGTGCCAGCAGCTTCGTTAGCGGGGGGGCGACAGAGACCCAGTACTTC. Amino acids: CASSFVSGGATETQYF.

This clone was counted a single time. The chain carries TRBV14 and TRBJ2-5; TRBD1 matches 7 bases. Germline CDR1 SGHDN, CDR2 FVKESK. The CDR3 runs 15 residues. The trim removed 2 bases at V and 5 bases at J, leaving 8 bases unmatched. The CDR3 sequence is CASSQNDRVEETQYF. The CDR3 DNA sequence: TGTGCCAGCAGCCAAAACGACAGGGTAGAGGAGACCCAGTACTTC.

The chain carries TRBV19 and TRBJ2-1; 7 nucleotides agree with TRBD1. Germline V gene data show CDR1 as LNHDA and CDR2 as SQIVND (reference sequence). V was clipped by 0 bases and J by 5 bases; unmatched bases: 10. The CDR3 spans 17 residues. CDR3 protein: CASSIEGPTGSHNEQFF. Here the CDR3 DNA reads TGTGCCAGTAGTATAGAGGGTCCGACAGGGTCCCACAATGAGCAGTTCTTC.

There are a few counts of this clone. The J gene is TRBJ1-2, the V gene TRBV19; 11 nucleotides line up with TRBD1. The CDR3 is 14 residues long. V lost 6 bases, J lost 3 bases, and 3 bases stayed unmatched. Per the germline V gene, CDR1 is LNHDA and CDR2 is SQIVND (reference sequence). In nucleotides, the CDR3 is TGTGCCAGTAGCCGGACAGGGGGCGACTATGGCTACACCTTC. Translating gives CASSRTGGDYGYTF.

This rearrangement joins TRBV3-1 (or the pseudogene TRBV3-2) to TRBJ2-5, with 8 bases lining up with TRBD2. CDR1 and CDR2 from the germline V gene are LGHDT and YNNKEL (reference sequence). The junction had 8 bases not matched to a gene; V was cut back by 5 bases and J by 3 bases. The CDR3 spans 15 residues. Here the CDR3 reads CASSEPGLVKETQYF. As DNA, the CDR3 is TGTGCCAGCAGCGAACCGGGACTAGTAAAAGAGACCCAGTACTTC.

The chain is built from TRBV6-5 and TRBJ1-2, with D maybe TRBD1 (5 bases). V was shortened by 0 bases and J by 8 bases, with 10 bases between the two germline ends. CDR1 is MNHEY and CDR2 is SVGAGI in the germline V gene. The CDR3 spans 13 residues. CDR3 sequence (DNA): TGTGCCAGCAGTTACTCGTTGGGGGGAGGCTACACCTTC. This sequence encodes CASSYSLGGGYTF.

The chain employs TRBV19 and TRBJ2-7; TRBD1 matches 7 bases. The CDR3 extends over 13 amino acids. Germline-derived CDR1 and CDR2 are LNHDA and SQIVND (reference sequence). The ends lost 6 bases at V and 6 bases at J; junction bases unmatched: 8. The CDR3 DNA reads TGTGCCAGTAGCTCCACAGGGGTATTCGAGCAGTACTTC. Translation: CASSSTGVFEQYF.

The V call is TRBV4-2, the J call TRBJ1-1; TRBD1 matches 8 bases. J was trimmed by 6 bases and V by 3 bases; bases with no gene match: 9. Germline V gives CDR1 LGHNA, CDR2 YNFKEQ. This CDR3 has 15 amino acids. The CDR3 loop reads CASSQDRTGWAEAFF. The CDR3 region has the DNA TGTGCCAGCAGCCAGGACCGGACAGGGTGGGCTGAAGCTTTCTTT.

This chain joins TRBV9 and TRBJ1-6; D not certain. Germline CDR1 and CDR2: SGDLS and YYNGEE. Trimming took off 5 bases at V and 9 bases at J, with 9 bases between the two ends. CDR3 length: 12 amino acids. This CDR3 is CASRQEGSPLHF. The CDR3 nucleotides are TGTGCCAGCAGGCAGGAAGGTTCACCCCTCCACTTT. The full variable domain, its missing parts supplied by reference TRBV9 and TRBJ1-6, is DSGVTQTPKHLITATGQRVTLRCSPRSGDLSVYWYQQSLDQGLQFLIQYYNGEERAKGNILERFSAQQFPDLHSELNLSSLELGDSALYFCASRQEGSPLHFGNGTRLTVT.

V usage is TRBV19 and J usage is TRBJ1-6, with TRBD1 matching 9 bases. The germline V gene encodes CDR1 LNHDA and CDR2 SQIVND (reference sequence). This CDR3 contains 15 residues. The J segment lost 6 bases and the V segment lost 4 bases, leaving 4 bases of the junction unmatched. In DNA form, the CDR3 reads TGTGCCAGTAGTACCCCGGACAGGGGTAATTCACCCCTCCACTTT. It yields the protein CASSTPDRGNSPLHF.

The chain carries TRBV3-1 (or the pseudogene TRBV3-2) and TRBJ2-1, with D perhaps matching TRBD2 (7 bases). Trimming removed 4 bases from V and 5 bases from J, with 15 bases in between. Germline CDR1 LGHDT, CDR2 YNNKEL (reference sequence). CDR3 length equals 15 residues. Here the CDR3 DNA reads TGTGCCAGCAGCCCGAGGGGGGGCCAGAACAATGAGCAGTTCTTC. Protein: CASSPRGGQNNEQFF.

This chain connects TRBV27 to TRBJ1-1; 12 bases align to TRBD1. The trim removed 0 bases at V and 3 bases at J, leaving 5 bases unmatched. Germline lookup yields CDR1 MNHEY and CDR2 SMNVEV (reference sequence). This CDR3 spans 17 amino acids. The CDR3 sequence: CASSLSRGQGADTEAFF. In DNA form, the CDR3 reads TGTGCCAGCAGTTTATCGCGGGGACAGGGGGCCGACACTGAAGCTTTCTTT.

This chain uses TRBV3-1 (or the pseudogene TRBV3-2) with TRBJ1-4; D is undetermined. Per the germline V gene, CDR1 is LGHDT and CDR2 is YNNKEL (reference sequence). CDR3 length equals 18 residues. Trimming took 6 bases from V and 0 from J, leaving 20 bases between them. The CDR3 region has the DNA TGTGCCAGCAGTCCGCTGCACCCCCACAGAGCAACTAATGAAAAACTGTTTTTT. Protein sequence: CASSPLHPHRATNEKLFF.

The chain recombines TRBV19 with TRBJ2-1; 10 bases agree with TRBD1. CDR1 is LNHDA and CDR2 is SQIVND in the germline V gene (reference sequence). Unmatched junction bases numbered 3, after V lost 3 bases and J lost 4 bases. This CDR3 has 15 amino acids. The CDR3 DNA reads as TGTGCCAGTAGTATGACAGGGGGCGAGTACAATGAGCAGTTCTTC. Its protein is CASSMTGGEYNEQFF.

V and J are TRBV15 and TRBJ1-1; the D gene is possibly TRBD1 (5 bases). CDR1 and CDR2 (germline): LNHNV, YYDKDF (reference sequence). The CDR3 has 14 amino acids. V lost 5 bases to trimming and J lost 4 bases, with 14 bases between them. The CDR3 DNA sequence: TGTGCCACCAGCGATCCAGGGCCGACCACTGAAGCTTTCTTT. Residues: CATSDPGPTTEAFF.

The chain's CDR3 is CASSQHLTGFENTIYF. The CDR3 DNA reads as TGCGCCAGCAGCCAACACCTGACAGGGTTCGAAAACACCATATATTTT. The chain uses TRBV4-3 and TRBJ1-3; 7 positions agree with TRBD1. CDR1 is LGHNA and CDR2 is YSLEER in the germline V gene. This CDR3 comprises 16 residues. Trimming removed 2 bases from V and 6 bases from J; junction bases left unmatched: 10.

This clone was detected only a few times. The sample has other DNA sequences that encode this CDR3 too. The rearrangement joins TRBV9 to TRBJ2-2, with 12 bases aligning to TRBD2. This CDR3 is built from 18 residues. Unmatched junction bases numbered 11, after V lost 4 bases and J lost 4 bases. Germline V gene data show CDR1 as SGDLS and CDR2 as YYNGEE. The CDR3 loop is CASSLTSGGPAATGELFF. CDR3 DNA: TGTGCCAGCAGCTTAACTAGCGGGGGGCCGGCGGCCACCGGGGAGCTGTTTTTT. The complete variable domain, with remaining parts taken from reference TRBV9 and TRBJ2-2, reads DSGVTQTPKHLITATGQRVTLRCSPRSGDLSVYWYQQSLDQGLQFLIQYYNGEERAKGNILERFSAQQFPDLHSELNLSSLELGDSALYFCASSLTSGGPAATGELFFGEGSRLTVL.

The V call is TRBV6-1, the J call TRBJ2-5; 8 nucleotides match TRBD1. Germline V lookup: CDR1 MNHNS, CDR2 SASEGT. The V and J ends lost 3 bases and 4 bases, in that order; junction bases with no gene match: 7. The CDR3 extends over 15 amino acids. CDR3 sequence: CASSEGQAAGETQYF. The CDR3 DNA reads TGTGCCAGCAGTGAGGGACAGGCGGCAGGAGAGACCCAGTACTTC.

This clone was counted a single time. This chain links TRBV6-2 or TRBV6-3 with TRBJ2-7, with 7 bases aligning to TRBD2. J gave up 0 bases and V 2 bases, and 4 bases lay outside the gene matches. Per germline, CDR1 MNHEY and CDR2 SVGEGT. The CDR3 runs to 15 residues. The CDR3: CASSYLGDYSYEQYF. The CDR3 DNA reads TGTGCCAGCAGTTACCTTGGGGACTACTCCTACGAGCAGTACTTC.

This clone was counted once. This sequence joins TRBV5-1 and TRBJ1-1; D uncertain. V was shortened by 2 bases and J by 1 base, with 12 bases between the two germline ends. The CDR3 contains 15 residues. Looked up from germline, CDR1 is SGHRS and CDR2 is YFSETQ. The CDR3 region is CASSLTSTGNTEAFF. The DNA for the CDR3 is TGCGCCAGCAGCTTAACGTCGACGGGGAACACTGAAGCTTTCTTT. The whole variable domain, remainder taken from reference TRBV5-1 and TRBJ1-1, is KAGVTQTPRYLIKTRGQQVTLSCSPISGHRSVSWYQQTPGQGLQFLFEYFSETQRNKGNFPGRFSGRQFSNSRSEMNVSTLELGDSALYLCASSLTSTGNTEAFFGQGTRLTVV.

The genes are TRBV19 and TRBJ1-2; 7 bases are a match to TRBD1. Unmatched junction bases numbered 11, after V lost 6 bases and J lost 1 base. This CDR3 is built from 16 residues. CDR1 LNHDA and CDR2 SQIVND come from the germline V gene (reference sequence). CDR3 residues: CASRNPGTEFNYGYTF. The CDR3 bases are TGTGCCAGTAGAAACCCCGGGACAGAATTTAACTATGGCTACACCTTC.

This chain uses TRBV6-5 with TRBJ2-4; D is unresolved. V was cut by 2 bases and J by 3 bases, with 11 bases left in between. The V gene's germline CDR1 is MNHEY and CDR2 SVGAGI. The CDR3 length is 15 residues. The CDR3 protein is CASSYTGSGKNIQYF. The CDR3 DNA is TGTGCCAGCAGTTACACGGGTTCCGGCAAAAACATTCAGTACTTC.

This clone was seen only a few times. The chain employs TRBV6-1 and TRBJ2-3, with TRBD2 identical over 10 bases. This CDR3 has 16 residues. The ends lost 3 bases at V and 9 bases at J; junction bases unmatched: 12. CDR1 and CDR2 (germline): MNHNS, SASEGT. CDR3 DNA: TGTGCCAGCAGTGACACCCTAGCGGGGGCGGGCGGGACGCAGTATTTT. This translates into CASSDTLAGAGGTQYF.

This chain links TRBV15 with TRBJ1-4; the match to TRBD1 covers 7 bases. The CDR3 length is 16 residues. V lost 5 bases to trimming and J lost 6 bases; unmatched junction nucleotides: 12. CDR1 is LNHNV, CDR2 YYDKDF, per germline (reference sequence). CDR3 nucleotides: TGTGCCACCAGCTCCCCGGGTAGGGGGCTGGATGAAAAACTGTTTTTT. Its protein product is CATSSPGRGLDEKLFF.

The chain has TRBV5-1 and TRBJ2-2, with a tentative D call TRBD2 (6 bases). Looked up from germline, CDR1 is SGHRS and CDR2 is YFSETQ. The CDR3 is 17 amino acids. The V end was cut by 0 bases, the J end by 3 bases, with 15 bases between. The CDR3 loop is CASSLGGGAKYTGELFF. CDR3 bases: TGCGCCAGCAGCTTGGGTGGCGGGGCAAAATACACCGGGGAGCTGTTTTTT.